This T cell receptor beta chain was obtained from a study of T cells of healthy individuals. TCRdb independently ran MiXCR on the 5' RACE reads; one entry per CDR3 protein. The data contain about 63,000 distinct CDR3 sequences, roughly 17% of them singletons. With 0 bases removed from V and 6 bases from J, the gap between germline ends came to 13 bases. Germline V gene data show CDR1 as SGHRS and CDR2 as YFSETQ. This CDR3 spans 15 amino acids. This clonotype was detected a few times. This chain connects TRBV5-1 to TRBJ2-1; perhaps TRBD2 as D (7 bases). The source is a human donor in good health. As DNA, the CDR3 is TGCGCCAGCAGCTTGGCCGGGGGGCAAGGCAATGAGCAGTTCTTC. Protein: CASSLAGGQGNEQFF.